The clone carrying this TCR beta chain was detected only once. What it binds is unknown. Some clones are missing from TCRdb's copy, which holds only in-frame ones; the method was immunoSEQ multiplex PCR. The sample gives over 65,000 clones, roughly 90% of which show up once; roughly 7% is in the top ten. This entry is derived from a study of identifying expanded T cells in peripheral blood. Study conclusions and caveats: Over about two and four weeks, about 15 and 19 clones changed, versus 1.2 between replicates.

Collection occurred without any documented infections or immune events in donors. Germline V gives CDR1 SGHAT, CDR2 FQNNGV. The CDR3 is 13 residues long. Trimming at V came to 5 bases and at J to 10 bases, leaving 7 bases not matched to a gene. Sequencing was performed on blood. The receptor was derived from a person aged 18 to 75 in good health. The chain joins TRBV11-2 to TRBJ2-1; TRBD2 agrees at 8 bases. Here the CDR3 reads CASSPGLVGEQFF. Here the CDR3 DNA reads TGTGCCAGCAGCCCGGGACTAGTAGGCGAGCAGTTCTTC.